The 18 T cell receptor beta chains below all came from one sample that was sequenced in a study of T-cell memory formation after mild COVID-19. TCRdb re-called the 5' RACE reads with MiXCR, one entry per CDR3 protein. The sample holds approximately 150,000 distinct CDR3 sequences; 19% are singletons and the top ten take approximately 2.4%. Sequenced input: PBMCs or a T cell subset sorted from them (not recorded which). Receptor source: an adult woman who had mild COVID-19 (a few samples of this study predate the infection). Cell type and time point are not known.

This clonotype showed up just a few times. This CDR3 is CASSLDVYSGNTIYF. The DNA for the CDR3 is TGTGCCAGCAGCTTGGACGTCTACTCTGGAAACACCATATATTTT. This sequence joins TRBV5-5 and TRBJ1-3; no firm D call. Trimming took off 0 bases at V and 0 bases at J, with 7 bases between the two ends. Per germline, CDR1 SGHKS and CDR2 YYEKEE (reference sequence). The CDR3 contains 15 residues.

The table lists this clonotype with a count of one. The chain carries TRBV20-1 and TRBJ2-5; the D gene could be TRBD1 or TRBD2 (6 bases each). Per germline, CDR1 DFQATT and CDR2 SNEGSKA (reference sequence). This CDR3 region has 17 residues. The V end lost 3 bases, the J end lost 0 bases, and 20 bases lay between the germline ends. The CDR3 region is CSASGGQPSWYQETQYF. CDR3 DNA: TGCAGTGCTAGCGGGGGACAACCCTCTTGGTACCAAGAGACCCAGTACTTC.

In this sample, this clonotype turned up a few times. The genes are TRBV6-5 and TRBJ1-5; D is unresolved. Per the germline V gene, CDR1 is MNHEY and CDR2 is SVGAGI. V dropped 4 bases and J dropped 5 bases, with 6 bases sitting between them. CDR3 length: 12 amino acids. CDR3 protein: CASSSSDQPQHF. The CDR3 nucleotides read TGTGCCAGCAGTTCCTCCGATCAGCCCCAGCATTTT.

The chain joins TRBV5-1 to TRBJ2-5; 9 bases line up with TRBD2. Germline assignment: CDR1 SGHRS and CDR2 YFSETQ. This CDR3 region has 15 residues. V shed 5 bases and J 4 bases; nucleotides not matched to a gene: 9. CDR3 region: CASSGSGGAPETQYF. CDR3 sequence (DNA): TGCGCCAGCAGTGGTAGCGGGGGTGCTCCAGAGACCCAGTACTTC.

This clonotype was recorded a few times. V and J are TRBV3-1 and TRBJ1-3; 7 bases fit TRBD1. Unmatched junction bases numbered 5, after V lost 6 bases and J lost 3 bases. Germline loops: CDR1 LGHDT, CDR2 YNNKEL (reference sequence). The CDR3 is 14 amino acids. Here the CDR3 DNA reads TGTGCCAGCAGGACAACAGGGGTTGGAAACACCATATATTTT. Protein sequence: CASRTTGVGNTIYF.

This clonotype came up a few times. V is TRBV5-1 and J is TRBJ2-1; 13 bases are a match to TRBD2. With 4 bases clipped from V and 8 bases from J, the junction kept 12 bases outside the gene matches. This CDR3 comprises 17 residues. Germline CDR1 is SGHRS and CDR2 is YFSETQ. The CDR3 DNA reads TGCGCCAGCAGCGGGGGACTAGCGGGACGAAAGGGGGATGAGCAGTTCTTC. This codes for CASSGGLAGRKGDEQFF.

The table lists this clonotype with a few counts. The chain employs TRBV7-3 and TRBJ2-1, with TRBD2 matching 8 bases. Germline V gene lookup returns CDR1 SGHTA and CDR2 FQGTGA. V shed 6 bases and J 10 bases; nucleotides not matched to a gene: 5. The CDR3 contains 12 residues. The CDR3 spells CASSTVAGEQFF. The DNA for the CDR3 is TGTGCCAGCAGTACCGTAGCGGGGGAGCAGTTCTTC.

The chain recombines TRBV18 with TRBJ2-5; TRBD2 aligns across 13 bases. The CDR3 has 16 residues. Germline loops: CDR1 KGHSH, CDR2 LQKENI. V lost 3 bases and J lost 5; bases outside the gene matches: 6. The CDR3 reads CASSPSGLAGLETQYF. The CDR3 DNA reads as TGTGCCAGCTCACCTTCGGGACTAGCGGGACTGGAGACCCAGTACTTC.

The rearrangement links TRBV5-5 to TRBJ2-5; no clear D. The CDR3 extends over 12 amino acids. Deletions cut 2 bases from V and 3 bases from J, with 5 bases between. Germline V gives CDR1 SGHKS, CDR2 YYEKEE (reference sequence). CDR3 loop: CASSFSKETQYF. The CDR3 DNA reads as TGTGCCAGCAGCTTCTCTAAAGAGACCCAGTACTTC.

This clonotype turned up a few times. V is TRBV2 and J is TRBJ2-7; TRBD2 agrees at 10 bases. The germline V gene encodes CDR1 SNHLY and CDR2 FYNNEI. V lost 6 bases, J lost 4 bases, and 6 bases stayed unmatched. The length of the CDR3 is 14 residues. The DNA for the CDR3 is TGTGCCAGCAGCTCTAGCGGGAGCATGTACGAGCAGTACTTC. Protein: CASSSSGSMYEQYF.

At least ten counts were recorded for this clonotype. The J gene is TRBJ2-1, the V gene TRBV4-3; D not certain. The CDR3 contains 11 residues. From germline, CDR1 is LGHNA and CDR2 YSLEER. Trimming took 3 bases from V and 7 from J, leaving 4 bases between them. The CDR3 spells CASSQGNEQFF. In DNA form, the CDR3 reads TGCGCCAGCAGCCAGGGGAATGAGCAGTTCTTC.

This clonotype has just a few counts. The rearrangement joins TRBV5-6 to TRBJ2-3; 7 bases agree with TRBD2. V was clipped by 4 bases and J by 1 base; unmatched bases: 6. CDR3 length: 15 amino acids. Germline-derived CDR1 and CDR2 are SGHDT and YYEEEE. CDR3 in DNA: TGTGCCAGCAGCGCCGGAGGACTAGGCACAGATACGCAGTATTTT. Amino acid sequence: CASSAGGLGTDTQYF.

The V call is TRBV7-9, the J call TRBJ2-5; 12 nucleotides match TRBD2. Per the germline V gene, CDR1 is SEHNR and CDR2 is FQNEAQ (reference sequence). The CDR3 covers 18 residues. V was pared by 1 base and J by 4 bases, with 10 bases of the junction left unmatched. DNA for the CDR3: TGTGCCAGCAGCTTAGTCGTAACGACTAGCGGGAGTGGAGAGACCCAGTACTTC. Translation: CASSLVVTTSGSGETQYF.

The chain combines TRBV12-3 or TRBV12-4 with TRBJ1-6; D is unclear. The germline V and J ends were trimmed by 7 bases and 1 base, with 8 bases remaining between them. This CDR3 has 14 residues. The CDR3: CASNIQSYNSPLHF. In DNA, the CDR3 is TGTGCCAGCAATATTCAGTCCTATAATTCACCCCTCCACTTT.

The chain joins TRBV12-3 or TRBV12-4 to TRBJ1-1, with D possibly TRBD1 on 6 matching bases. This CDR3 contains 15 residues. Trimming stripped 4 bases from V and 5 bases from J, with 17 bases between. CDR3 DNA: TGTGCCAGCAGTTCTTATGGGGGGGCAGGTACTGAAGCTTTCTTT. As protein: CASSSYGGAGTEAFF.

This clonotype turned up a few times. J is TRBJ1-1 and V is TRBV6-1, with D unclear. Germline values: CDR1 MNHNS, CDR2 SASEGT. The V end lost 8 bases, the J end lost 4 bases, and 14 bases lay between the germline ends. The CDR3 covers 13 residues. The CDR3 DNA follows: TGTGCCAGCCGGGTCCGGGGTGGCACTGAAGCTTTCTTT. This sequence encodes CASRVRGGTEAFF.

The chain couples TRBV20-1 to TRBJ2-2, with a tentative D call TRBD2 (6 bases). Per the germline V gene, CDR1 is DFQATT and CDR2 is SNEGSKA (reference sequence). The length of the CDR3 is 17 residues. The germline V and J ends were trimmed by 0 bases and 0 bases, with 14 bases remaining between them. This CDR3 is CSARDVRRASNTGELFF. CDR3 coding DNA: TGCAGTGCTAGAGATGTCAGGAGGGCGTCGAACACCGGGGAGCTGTTTTTT.

The CDR3 DNA reads as TGCAGTGCTAGGGGGGCGCGTGGCAATCAGCCCCAGCATTTT. It translates to CSARGARGNQPQHF. V gene TRBV20-1 combines with J gene TRBJ1-5; possible D gene TRBD1, 6 bases. Looked up from germline, CDR1 is DFQATT and CDR2 is SNEGSKA (reference sequence). Trimming cost V 3 bases and J 2 bases, with 11 bases left between them. The CDR3 runs 14 residues.